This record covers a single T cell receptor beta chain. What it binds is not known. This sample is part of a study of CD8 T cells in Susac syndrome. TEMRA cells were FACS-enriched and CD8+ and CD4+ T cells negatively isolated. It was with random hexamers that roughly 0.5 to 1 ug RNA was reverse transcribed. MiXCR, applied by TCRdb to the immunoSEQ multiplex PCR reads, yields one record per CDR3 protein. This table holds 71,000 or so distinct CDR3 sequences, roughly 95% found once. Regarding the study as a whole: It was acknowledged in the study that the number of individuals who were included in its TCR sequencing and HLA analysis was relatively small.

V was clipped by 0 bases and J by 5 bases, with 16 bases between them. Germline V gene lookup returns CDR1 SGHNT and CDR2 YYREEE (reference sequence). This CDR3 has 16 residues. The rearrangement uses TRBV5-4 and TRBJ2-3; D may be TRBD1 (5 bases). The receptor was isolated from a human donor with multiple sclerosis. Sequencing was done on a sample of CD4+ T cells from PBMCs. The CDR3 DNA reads TGTGCCAGCAGCTTGGCGGACACGACCTGGGAAGATACGCAGTATTTT. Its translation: CASSLADTTWEDTQYF.